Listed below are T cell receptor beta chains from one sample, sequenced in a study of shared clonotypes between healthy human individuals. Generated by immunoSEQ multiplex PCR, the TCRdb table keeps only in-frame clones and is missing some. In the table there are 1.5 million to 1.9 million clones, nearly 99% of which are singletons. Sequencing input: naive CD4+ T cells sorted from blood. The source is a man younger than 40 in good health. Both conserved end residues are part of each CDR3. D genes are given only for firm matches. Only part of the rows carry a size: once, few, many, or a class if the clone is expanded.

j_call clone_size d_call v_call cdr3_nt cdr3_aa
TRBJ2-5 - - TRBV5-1 TGCGCCAGCAGCCTGCCGGCTAGCTCGGGGCAAGAGACCCAGTACTTC CASSLPASSGQETQYF
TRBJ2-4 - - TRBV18 TGTGCCAGCTCATCCGGGCCTACGCGGGACAAAAACATTCAGTACTTC CASSSGPTRDKNIQYF
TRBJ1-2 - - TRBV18 TGTGCCAGCTCACCCAGGGATATCTATGGCTACACCTTC CASSPRDIYGYTF
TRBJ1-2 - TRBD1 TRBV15 TGTGCCACCAGCAGAGGACCAGGGGGGAACTATGGCTACACCTTC CATSRGPGGNYGYTF
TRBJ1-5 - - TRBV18 TGTGCCAGCTCACCCGGGGCTGGTCAGCCCCAGCATTTT CASSPGAGQPQHF
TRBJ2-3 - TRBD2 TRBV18 TGTGCCAGCTCACCAAAAGCGGGAGTAAGTGGTCTAACAGATACGCAGTATTTT CASSPKAGVSGLTDTQYF
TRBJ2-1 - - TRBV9 TGTGCCAGCAGCCTCAGAGGGGGCTCCTACAATGAGCAGTTCTTC CASSLRGGSYNEQFF
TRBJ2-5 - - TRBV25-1 TGTGCCAGCAAACGAAGCTACCAAGAGACCCAGTACTTC CASKRSYQETQYF
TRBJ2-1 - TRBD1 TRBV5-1 TGCGCCAGCAGCTTCGCCGGGACAGGGGGCAATGAGCAGTTCTTC CASSFAGTGGNEQFF
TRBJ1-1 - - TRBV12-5 TGTGCTAGTGGTTTGAAGGGGAACACTGAAGCTTTCTTT CASGLKGNTEAFF
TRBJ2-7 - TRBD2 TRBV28 TGTGCCAGCAGTTTACAGAGCCGGGGGGAAGAGCAGTACTTC CASSLQSRGEEQYF
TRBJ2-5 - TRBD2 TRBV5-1 TGCGCCAGCATCCATCCTAGCGGGAGAAACGGGGGTGACCAAGAGACCCAGTACTTC CASIHPSGRNGGDQETQYF
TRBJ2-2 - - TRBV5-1 TGCGCCAGCAGCTCCAGGGAAGCGAACACCGGGGAGCTGTTTTTT CASSSREANTGELFF
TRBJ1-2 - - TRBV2 - CASSSSEGYGYTF
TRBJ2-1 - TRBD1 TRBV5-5 TGTGCCAGCAGCTCCTACGTAGGGGGCTCGTGGCGGAACTCCTACAATGAGCAGTTCTTC CASSSYVGGSWRNSYNEQFF
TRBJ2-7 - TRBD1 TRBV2 TGTGCCAGCAGGCAATCTAACAGGGGACGAGCCTACGAGCAGTACTTC CASRQSNRGRAYEQYF
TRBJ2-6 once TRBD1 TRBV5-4 TGTGCCAGCAGCGCCGGGACAGGGGGTTCTGGGGCCAACGTCCTGACTTTC CASSAGTGGSGANVLTF
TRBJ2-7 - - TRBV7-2 TGTGCCAGCAGCTTATCAAGTACGCGGGACGAGCAGTACTTC CASSLSSTRDEQYF
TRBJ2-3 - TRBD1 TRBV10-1 TGCGCCAGCAGTGATGGGCAGGGGGGCACAGATACGCAGTATTTT CASSDGQGGTDTQYF
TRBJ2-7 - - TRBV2 TGTGCCAGCAGTGATGGGGACCTTGGCTACGAGCAGTACTTC CASSDGDLGYEQYF
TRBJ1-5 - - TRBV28 TGTGCCAGCAAGGGCCCTAGCAATCAGCCCCAGCATTTT CASKGPSNQPQHF
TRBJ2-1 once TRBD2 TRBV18 TGTGCCAGCTCACCGGGGACTAGCGGGAGTAGTGAGCAGTTCTTC CASSPGTSGSSEQFF